These 27 T cell receptor beta chains originate from one sample sequenced in a study of somatic mutations in cytotoxic T cells in rheumatoid arthritis. Clones were sequenced by immunoSEQ multiplex PCR, and TCRdb holds only the in-frame ones, with some missing. This table holds more than 10,000 clones, roughly 73% found once. The sequenced sample was CD8+ T cells sorted from blood. Receptors originate from a man aged 60 to 69 in good health.

The rearrangement links TRBV7-3 to TRBJ2-3; 11 bases are a match to TRBD2. There are 16 residues in the CDR3. The germline V gene encodes CDR1 SGHTA and CDR2 FQGTGA. V gave up 4 bases and J gave up 6 bases; unmatched junction bases: 9. The CDR3 nucleotides read TGTGCCAGCAGCTCCCTAATAGCGGGGGGGCTTGATACGCAGTATTTT. Amino acids: CASSSLIAGGLDTQYF. The variable domain in full, completed from reference TRBV7-3 and TRBJ2-3, reads GAGVSQTPSNKVTEKGKYVELRCDPISGHTALYWYRQSLGQGPEFLIYFQGTGAADDSGLPNDRFFAVRPEGSVSTLKIQRTERGDSAVYLCASSSLIAGGLDTQYFGPGTRLTVL.

V gene TRBV7-9 combines with J gene TRBJ2-5, with a tentative D call TRBD2 (6 bases). The CDR3 runs 15 residues. V was clipped by 4 bases and J by 2 bases, with 14 bases between them. Germline CDR1 SEHNR, CDR2 FQNEAQ (reference sequence). The CDR3 region is CASSSLRDFQETQYF. DNA for the CDR3: TGTGCCAGCAGCTCCCTGCGGGACTTTCAAGAGACCCAGTACTTC. The entire variable domain, with the rest obtained from reference TRBV7-9 and TRBJ2-5, is as follows: DTGVSQNPRHKITKRGQNVTFRCDPISEHNRLYWYRQTLGQGPEFLTYFQNEAQLEKSRLLSDRFSAERPKGSFSTLEIQRTEQGDSAMYLCASSSLRDFQETQYFGPGTRLLVL.

This chain links TRBV28 with TRBJ2-7, with TRBD2 matching 7 bases. V lost 7 bases and J lost 3; bases outside the gene matches: 6. Germline-derived CDR1 and CDR2 are MDHEN and SYDVKM. CDR3 length: 13 residues. CDR3 region: CASTLGGDYEQYF. The CDR3 nucleotides read TGTGCCAGCACCCTGGGGGGGGACTACGAGCAGTACTTC.

The chain joins TRBV5-4 to TRBJ1-5, with D perhaps matching TRBD1 (6 bases). The germline CDR1 and CDR2 sequences are SGHNT and YYREEE (reference sequence). Trimming removed 4 bases from V and 2 bases from J, with 13 bases in between. The CDR3 is 15 amino acids. The CDR3 is CASSIQGLGNQPQHF. CDR3 sequence (DNA): TGTGCCAGCAGCATACAGGGCCTTGGCAATCAGCCCCAGCATTTT. Drawing the rest from reference TRBV5-4 and TRBJ1-5, the complete variable domain is ETGVTQSPTHLIKTRGQQVTLRCSSQSGHNTVSWYQQALGQGPQFIFQYYREEENGRGNFPPRFSGLQFPNYSSELNVNALELDDSALYLCASSIQGLGNQPQHFGDGTRLSIL.

Comments on this clone: One end of the junction fails to match germline, which may point to a read error. The sample contains more than one DNA sequence encoding this CDR3. This chain links TRBV29-1 with TRBJ2-2, with D unresolved. This CDR3 contains 13 residues. Germline V gene sequence: CDR1 SQVTM, CDR2 ANQGSEA. The CDR3 nucleotides read TGCAGCGCCGAGAACGCGAATACCGGGGAGCTGTTTTTT. Its protein is CSAENANTGELFF.

V is TRBV28 and J is TRBJ2-5; tentatively, D is TRBD1 (6 bases). The CDR3 length is 14 residues. Germline V gives CDR1 MDHEN, CDR2 SYDVKM. Trimming took off 5 bases at V and 4 bases at J, with 14 bases between the two ends. CDR3 nucleotides: TGTGCCAGCAGTCCAGTCAGGGGTTTAGAGACCCAGTACTTC. It is translated as CASSPVRGLETQYF.

In nucleotides, the CDR3 is TGTGCCAGCAGCCCTTCAACAGGGATCCCAGATACGCAGTATTTT. Translated: CASSPSTGIPDTQYF. V and J are TRBV7-9 and TRBJ2-3, with TRBD1 as a possible D gene (6 bases). The CDR3 spans 15 residues. V shed 5 bases and J shed 4 bases, with 16 bases lying between them. From germline, CDR1 is SEHNR and CDR2 FQNEAQ (reference sequence).

J is TRBJ2-1 and V is TRBV7-8, with a tentative D call TRBD2 (6 bases). V gave up 1 base and J gave up 2 bases, with 9 bases separating them. CDR3 length: 15 amino acids. Germline CDR1 reads SGHVS; CDR2 reads FQNEAQ. In DNA form, the CDR3 reads TGTGCCAGCAGCTTAGGAGCGGGTGCCTACAATGAGCAGTTCTTC. Protein sequence: CASSLGAGAYNEQFF.

This rearrangement joins TRBV30 to TRBJ2-7; 9 bases are a match to TRBD1. This CDR3 has 14 amino acids. V dropped 3 bases and J dropped 2; count of bases not matched to a gene: 5. Germline CDR1 reads GTSNPN; CDR2 reads SVGIG (reference sequence). CDR3 sequence: CAWSPGQGPYEQYF. The CDR3 region has the DNA TGTGCCTGGAGCCCGGGACAGGGTCCCTACGAGCAGTACTTC.

The DNA of the CDR3 is TGTGCCAGCAGTCCCCTCGGCTACCACGAGCAGTACTTC. Translating it yields CASSPLGYHEQYF. J is TRBJ2-7 and V is TRBV28, with D uncertain. Germline assignment: CDR1 MDHEN and CDR2 SYDVKM. The CDR3 is made up of 13 amino acids. V shed 5 bases and J shed 5 bases, with 13 bases lying between them.

This chain links TRBV4-3 with TRBJ1-6; D is possibly TRBD1 (5 bases). V shed 0 bases and J shed 5 bases, with 8 bases lying between them. The CDR3 loop spans 15 amino acids. Germline V lookup: CDR1 LGHNA, CDR2 YSLEER. The CDR3 sequence is CASSQDWGDNSPLHF. The DNA for the CDR3 is TGCGCCAGCAGCCAAGATTGGGGGGATAATTCACCCCTCCACTTT.

This rearrangement joins TRBV10-2 to TRBJ2-1; no firm D call. Germline V gene sequence: CDR1 WSHSY, CDR2 SAAADI. The CDR3 has 12 amino acids. The germline V and J ends were trimmed by 1 base and 7 bases, with 5 bases remaining between them. This CDR3 is CASSEWLNEQFF. CDR3 DNA sequence: TGCGCCAGCAGTGAGTGGCTGAATGAGCAGTTCTTC.

This chain connects TRBV10-3 to TRBJ2-5; either TRBD1 or TRBD2 may fit D (7 bases each). There are 13 residues in the CDR3. Looked up from germline, CDR1 is ENHRY and CDR2 is SYGVKD. Trimming pared 7 bases from V and 3 bases from J, leaving 12 bases between. The CDR3 loop reads CAIKGAGEETQYF. The CDR3 DNA reads TGTGCCATCAAGGGGGCGGGAGAAGAGACCCAGTACTTC.

The chain combines TRBV7-6 with TRBJ2-1; TRBD2 agrees at 15 bases. The CDR3 has 15 amino acids. Losses at the gene ends were 4 bases for V and 10 bases for J; bases not matched to a gene: 5. CDR1 and CDR2 from the germline V gene are SGHVS and FNYEAQ. The CDR3 region has the DNA TGTGCCAGCAGCTCGGGACTAGCGGGAGGTGGCGAGCAGTTCTTC. Protein: CASSSGLAGGGEQFF.

V usage is TRBV28 and J usage is TRBJ2-7; D is unresolved. The CDR3 is 17 residues long. Germline CDR1 and CDR2: MDHEN and SYDVKM. V was pared by 5 bases and J by 0 bases, with 20 bases between. CDR3 region: CASSPNDGRSSSYEQYF. For the CDR3, the DNA is TGTGCCAGCAGTCCCAACGATGGACGCTCAAGCTCCTACGAGCAGTACTTC.

The chain uses TRBV13 and TRBJ2-2; a weak D match, TRBD1 (5 bases). Germline CDR1 reads PRHDT; CDR2 reads FYEKMQ (reference sequence). This CDR3 is 13 amino acids long. Between the trimmed V and J ends, which lost 7 bases and 1 base, there was a span of 7 bases. The CDR3 loop reads CASIDRNTGELFF. The CDR3, as DNA: TGTGCCAGCATCGACAGGAACACCGGGGAGCTGTTTTTT.

The chain carries TRBV7-6 and TRBJ2-7, with 9 nucleotides matching TRBD1. The germline CDR1 and CDR2 sequences are SGHVS and FNYEAQ. V lost 5 bases, J lost 6 bases, and 5 bases stayed unmatched. The CDR3 consists of 13 residues. In nucleotides, the CDR3 is TGTGCCAGCAGCGCCACAGGGGGCGCCGAGCAGTACTTC. Its protein product is CASSATGGAEQYF.

The rearrangement links TRBV27 to TRBJ2-3, with 9 bases aligning to TRBD1. Germline assignment: CDR1 MNHEY and CDR2 SMNVEV (reference sequence). The CDR3 has 15 amino acids. Losses at the gene ends were 6 bases for V and 5 bases for J; bases not matched to a gene: 9. For the CDR3, the DNA is TGTGCCAGCAGATCCCCGGGACAGGGTTTAGATACGCAGTATTTT. Its protein is CASRSPGQGLDTQYF.

In its sample, this clone was seen a few times. V gene TRBV28 combines with J gene TRBJ1-1; D might be TRBD1 (5 bases). Trimming took 6 bases from V and 12 from J, leaving 17 bases between them. Per the germline V gene, CDR1 is MDHEN and CDR2 is SYDVKM. This CDR3 has 12 amino acids. CDR3 protein: CASRGTLDVSFF. In DNA, the CDR3 is TGTGCCAGCAGGGGGACCTTGGATGTATCTTTCTTT.

V gene TRBV28 combines with J gene TRBJ2-7, with TRBD2 as a possible D gene (6 bases). Germline-derived CDR1 and CDR2 are MDHEN and SYDVKM. With 6 bases removed from V and 0 bases from J, the gap between germline ends came to 15 bases. CDR3 size: 15 residues. CDR3 protein: CASSGRGSSSYEQYF. In nucleotides, the CDR3 is TGTGCCAGCAGCGGACGGGGGTCAAGCTCCTACGAGCAGTACTTC. The full variable domain, in which reference TRBV28 and TRBJ2-7 provide the parts outside the CDR3, is DVKVTQSSRYLVKRTGEKVFLECVQDMDHENMFWYRQDPGLGLRLIYFSYDVKMKEKGDIPEGYSVSREKKERFSLILESASTNQTSMYLCASSGRGSSSYEQYFGPGTRLTVT.

V and J are TRBV7-2 and TRBJ2-3, with 10 bases that match TRBD2. The germline V gene encodes CDR1 SGHTA and CDR2 FQGNSA. V was pared by 5 bases and J by 2 bases, with 4 bases of the junction left unmatched. CDR3 length: 15 residues. DNA of the CDR3: TGTGCCAGCAGCGTCGGGACTAGCGACACAGATACGCAGTATTTT. As protein: CASSVGTSDTDTQYF.

This clone was counted a few times. This sequence joins TRBV4-2 and TRBJ2-1; 8 positions match TRBD2. V dropped 2 bases and J dropped 5; count of bases not matched to a gene: 5. The CDR3 is 15 residues long. The germline gives CDR1 LGHNA, CDR2 YNFKEQ. This CDR3 reads CASSQSGGAHNEQFF. As DNA, the CDR3 is TGTGCCAGCAGCCAATCCGGGGGGGCCCACAATGAGCAGTTCTTC.

The J gene is TRBJ2-2, the V gene TRBV4-2; D unresolved. Deletions cut 8 bases from V and 2 bases from J, with 12 bases between. The germline V gene has CDR1 LGHNA and CDR2 YNFKEQ. The CDR3 is 14 amino acids. Here the CDR3 reads CASSRAANTGELFF. CDR3 bases: TGTGCCAGCTCCCGGGCCGCTAACACCGGGGAGCTGTTTTTT.

This chain links TRBV6-1 with TRBJ2-3, with TRBD1 identical over 9 bases. V dropped 3 bases and J dropped 1; count of bases not matched to a gene: 2. Looked up from germline, CDR1 is MNHNS and CDR2 is SASEGT. The CDR3 loop spans 15 amino acids. The CDR3 sequence is CASSERTGGTDTQYF. CDR3 in DNA: TGTGCCAGCAGTGAGCGGACAGGGGGCACAGATACGCAGTATTTT.

The V and J genes are TRBV10-2 and TRBJ2-3, with D unclear. Germline lookup yields CDR1 WSHSY and CDR2 SAAADI. CDR3 length equals 11 residues. Trimming shortened V by 7 bases and J by 6 bases, and 8 bases separated the two germline ends. The CDR3: CASNSGDTQYF. As DNA, the CDR3 is TGCGCCAGCAACTCCGGGGATACGCAGTATTTT.

This chain connects TRBV19 to TRBJ2-7; D gene ambiguous. The V gene's germline CDR1 is LNHDA and CDR2 SQIVND (reference sequence). The CDR3 consists of 13 residues. V lost 3 bases to trimming and J lost 3 bases, with 9 bases between them. The CDR3 nucleotides are TGTGCCAGTAGTATTAGTATGGGCTACGAGCAGTACTTC. As protein: CASSISMGYEQYF. Filled out from reference TRBV19 and TRBJ2-7, the complete variable domain reads DGGITQSPKYLFRKEGQNVTLSCEQNLNHDAMYWYRQDPGQGLRLIYYSQIVNDFQKGDIAEGYSVSREKKESFPLTVTSAQKNPTAFYLCASSISMGYEQYFGPGTRLTVT.

The genes are TRBV4-2 and TRBJ2-7; maybe TRBD2 (5 bases). Germline V gene lookup returns CDR1 LGHNA and CDR2 YNFKEQ. V lost 3 bases to trimming and J lost 3 bases, with 9 bases between them. The CDR3 extends over 13 amino acids. As DNA, the CDR3 is TGTGCCAGCAGCCATCGACGGGGCTACGAGCAGTACTTC. Amino acids: CASSHRRGYEQYF.